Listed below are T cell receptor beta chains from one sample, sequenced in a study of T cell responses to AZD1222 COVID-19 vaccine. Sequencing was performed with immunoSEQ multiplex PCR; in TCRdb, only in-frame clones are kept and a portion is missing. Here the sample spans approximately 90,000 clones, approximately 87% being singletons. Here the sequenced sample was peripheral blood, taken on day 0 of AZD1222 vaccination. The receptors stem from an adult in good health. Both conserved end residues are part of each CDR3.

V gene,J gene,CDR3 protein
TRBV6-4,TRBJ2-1,CASSAQGPSYNEQFF
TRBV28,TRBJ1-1,CASSPPQGAITEAFF
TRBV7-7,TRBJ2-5,CASSLVAWERAETQYF
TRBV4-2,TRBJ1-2,CASSQVIRDRKYGYTF
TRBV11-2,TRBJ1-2,CASSLDGSASNYGYTF
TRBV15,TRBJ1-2,CATSRDNYLGDGYTF
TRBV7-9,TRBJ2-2,CASSLGGSTGELFF
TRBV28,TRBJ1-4,CASSSAGEPVFF
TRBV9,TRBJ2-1,CASSVPTSGLAGGNSYNEQFF
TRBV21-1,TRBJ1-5,CASSKEAGHQPQHF
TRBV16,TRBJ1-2,CASSQSRDGYTF
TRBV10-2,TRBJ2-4,CASMTGGSKNIQYF
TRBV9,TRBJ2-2,CASSKTSGTNTGELFF
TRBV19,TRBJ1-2,CASSKPRGSDYGYTF
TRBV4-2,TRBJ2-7,CASSTGTGNFYEQYF
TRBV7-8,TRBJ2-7,CASSRSLYEQYF
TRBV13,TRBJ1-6,CASSTRGGLNSPLHF
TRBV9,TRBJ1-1,CASSVETGNTEAFF
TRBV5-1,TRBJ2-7,CASSLDRTVSYEQYF
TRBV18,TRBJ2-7,CASSRTTYEQYF
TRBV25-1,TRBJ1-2,CASSEVGAHSGYTF
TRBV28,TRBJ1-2,CASSGTGGGGYTF
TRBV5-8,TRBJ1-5,CATSRDRISQPQHF
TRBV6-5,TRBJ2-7,CASSLKVGADEQYF
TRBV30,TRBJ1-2,CAWSHVQGNYGYTF
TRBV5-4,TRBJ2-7,CASSLGRGESSYEQYF
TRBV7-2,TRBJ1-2,CASSLEGFRGEGYTF
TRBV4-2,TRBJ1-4,CASSQGMAATNEKLFF
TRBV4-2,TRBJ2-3,CASSQDISGRAGDTQYF
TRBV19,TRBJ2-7,CASSIAGGPYEQYF
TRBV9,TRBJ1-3,CASSVFGGISGNTIYF
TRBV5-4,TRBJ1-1,CASSPRDRENTEAFF
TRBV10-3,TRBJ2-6,CAISQDSGANVLTF
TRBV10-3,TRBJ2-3,CAIKSALAELDTQYF
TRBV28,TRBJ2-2,CASNPGARTGELFF
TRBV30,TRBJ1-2,CAWSPSYGYTF
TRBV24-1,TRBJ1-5,CATSQLGQPQHF
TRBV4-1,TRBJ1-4,CASSIQGAANEKLFF
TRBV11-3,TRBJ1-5,CASSLGYWDQPQHF
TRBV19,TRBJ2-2,CASYYSTRGGTGELFF
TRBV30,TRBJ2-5,CAWSAPTSGVWETQYF
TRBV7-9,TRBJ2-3,CASSLAADTQYF
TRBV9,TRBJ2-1,CASSVGLAAGNEQFF
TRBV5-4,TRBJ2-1,CASSSDLRGLAGGGEQFF
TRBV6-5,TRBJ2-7,CATAPRGSYEQYF
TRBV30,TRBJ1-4,CAWSVRYGGAMKLFF
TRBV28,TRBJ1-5,CASNSRSNQPQHF
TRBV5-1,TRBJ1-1,CASSPISGPTEAFF
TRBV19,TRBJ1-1,CASSASGTGVRVTEAFF
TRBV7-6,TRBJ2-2,CASSDRGELFF